This TCR beta chain was recovered during a study of T cells in Graves' hyperthyroidism and ophthalmopathy. Points on this clonotype: Its antigen is currently unknown.

Template material for amplifying TCR beta CDR3 regions consisted of RNA transcripts. During a first-round RT-PCR of the TCR CDR3, the HTBI primer set was used. Each CDR3 protein is one row after TCRdb ran MiXCR on the multiplex PCR reads. The sample has approximately 330,000 distinct CDR3 sequences; over 20% are singletons. Study-wide results and limits: Expanded thyroid clonotypes (above 0.001) were mostly also found in blood.

Germline CDR1 and CDR2: MDHEN and SYDVKM. This CDR3 comprises 14 residues. V lost 6 bases, J lost 7 bases, and 18 bases lay in between. The chain employs TRBV28 and TRBJ1-2; no definite D call. The source is a woman in her forties or fifties with Graves' hyperthyroidism. Sequences were obtained from blood. CDR3 nucleotides: TGTGCCAGCAGAAGCGTACGCGGGATGGCTGGCTACACCTTC. It is translated as CASRSVRGMAGYTF.